Listed here is a single T cell receptor beta chain. Its antigen is still unknown. The sample belongs to a study of T-cell memory formation after mild COVID-19. Study-level information: The two donors had largely donor-specific TCR clusters.

TCRdb re-derived calls from the 5' RACE reads in MiXCR, one entry per CDR3 protein. The sample has roughly 380,000 distinct CDR3 sequences, 25% to 30% seen once. The study's findings and limits: Specificity for SARS-CoV-2 was not confirmed among the second-wave clones peaking on day 37. Mainly CM and EM harbored the contracting CD4+ clones; mainly EMRA harbored the CD8+ ones. The study detected some responding clones in pre-infection memory, suggesting cross-reactive memory joined.

V gave up 4 bases and J gave up 0 bases; unmatched junction bases: 4. The CDR3 is 16 residues long. J is TRBJ2-4 and V is TRBV12-3 or TRBV12-4, with TRBD2 matching 9 bases. The sequenced sample consisted of PBMCs or a T cell subset sorted from them (not recorded which). The TCR sequence derives from an adult woman who had mild COVID-19 (a few samples of this study predate the infection). Cell type and time point are not known. DNA of the CDR3: TGTGCCAGCAGTTCGCTAGCGGGGACAGCCAAAAACATTCAGTACTTC. Translating gives CASSSLAGTAKNIQYF.